This T cell receptor (beta chain) was retrieved from a study of control samples from healthy donors and cancer patients. Generated by immunoSEQ multiplex PCR, the TCRdb table keeps only in-frame clones and is missing some. There are roughly 200,000 clones in the sample; roughly 94% occur only once, and roughly 1.6% lies in the top ten. This clone was detected only once. The CDR3 has 15 amino acids. Input material: blood. The chain couples TRBV21-1 to TRBJ1-1. TRBV21-1 is assigned pseudogene status. The sequence was obtained from a man aged 50-59 years in good health. The CDR3 bases are TGTGCCAGCAGCTTGGGGTCGACAAATGACACTGAAGCTTTCTTT. Translation gives CASSLGSTNDTEAFF.